These 14 T cell receptor beta chains share one sample of origin, sequenced in a study of blood T cell repertoires in COVID-19. Measured with immunoSEQ multiplex PCR; TCRdb has only the in-frame clones, and not every one. The sample has 150,000 to 200,000 clones; about 87% are singletons. The sample was peripheral blood. All receptors come from a young woman with acute or convalescent COVID-19.

The table lists this clone with a count of one. This chain joins TRBV6-6 and TRBJ2-1, with a possible D match to TRBD2 (5 bases). The germline gives CDR1 MNHNY, CDR2 SVGAGI (reference sequence). The CDR3 spans 15 residues. Trimming took off 2 bases at V and 5 bases at J, with 13 bases between the two ends. The CDR3 here is CASSYGGLWDNEQFF. The DNA for the CDR3 is TGTGCCAGCAGTTACGGAGGTCTTTGGGACAATGAGCAGTTCTTC.

The chain carries TRBV11-2 and TRBJ1-5, with D uncertain. Germline V gives CDR1 SGHAT, CDR2 FQNNGV. Between the trimmed V and J ends, which lost 5 bases and 7 bases, there was a span of 18 bases. This CDR3 region has 15 residues. The CDR3, as DNA: TGTGCCAGCAGCCCTAGTTCGGGGTTCGGGCAGCCCCAGCATTTT. Its protein is CASSPSSGFGQPQHF.

The chain joins TRBV6-6 to TRBJ2-2, with 7 bases that match TRBD1. CDR3 length: 14 amino acids. V was pared by 3 bases and J by 5 bases, with 3 bases of the junction left unmatched. CDR1 MNHNY and CDR2 SVGAGI come from the germline V gene (reference sequence). CDR3 DNA: TGTGCCAGCAGTTATGGCAGGGGGACCGGGGAGCTGTTTTTT. Amino acid sequence: CASSYGRGTGELFF.

The V call is TRBV18, the J call TRBJ1-5, with 7 bases that match TRBD1. V was clipped by 4 bases and J by 4 bases; unmatched bases: 4. The CDR3 extends over 14 amino acids. CDR1 is KGHSH and CDR2 is LQKENI in the germline V gene. Here the CDR3 reads CASSLGQTNQPQHF. The CDR3 DNA sequence: TGTGCCAGCTCACTGGGACAGACAAATCAGCCCCAGCATTTT.

The chain uses TRBV14 and TRBJ1-1; D ambiguous. Germline CDR1 and CDR2: SGHDN and FVKESK. The CDR3 is 13 residues long. Trimming removed 1 base at V and 1 base at J, with 4 bases between. CDR3: CASSQVRNTEAFF. The CDR3 DNA sequence: TGTGCCAGCAGCCAAGTCCGGAACACTGAAGCTTTCTTT.

The genes are TRBV28 and TRBJ2-1; 7 positions agree with TRBD2. The CDR3 runs to 14 residues. Trimming took 8 bases from V and 6 from J; bases not matched to a gene: 10. The germline V gene encodes CDR1 MDHEN and CDR2 SYDVKM. The CDR3 region has the DNA TGTGCCAGCTCTCGGAGCGGGACGGTCAATGAGCAGTTCTTC. This codes for CASSRSGTVNEQFF.

The J gene is TRBJ2-7, the V gene TRBV30, with D maybe TRBD2 (5 bases). V was clipped by 3 bases and J by 9 bases, with 18 bases between them. The CDR3 has 13 amino acids. Germline CDR1 and CDR2: GTSNPN and SVGIG (reference sequence). The CDR3 sequence: CAWSLGLVTGQYF. Here the CDR3 DNA reads TGTGCCTGGAGCCTAGGACTGGTTACGGGGCAGTACTTC.

This chain links TRBV5-6 with TRBJ1-1; D not resolved. The CDR3 has 14 amino acids. Between the trimmed V and J ends, which lost 0 bases and 0 bases, there was a span of 6 bases. Germline values: CDR1 SGHDT, CDR2 YYEEEE. CDR3 residues: CASSLGLMNTEAFF. In nucleotides, the CDR3 is TGTGCCAGCAGCTTGGGACTGATGAACACTGAAGCTTTCTTT.

The chain recombines TRBV19 with TRBJ2-2; TRBD2 matches 16 bases. From germline, CDR1 is LNHDA and CDR2 SQIVND (reference sequence). Unmatched junction bases numbered 8, after V lost 10 bases and J lost 9 bases. The CDR3 covers 15 residues. In DNA, the CDR3 is TGTGCCACGGGACTAGCGGGAGGGTATGGATGGGAGCTGTTTTTT. Its translation is CATGLAGGYGWELFF.

The rearrangement uses TRBV3-1 (or the pseudogene TRBV3-2) and TRBJ2-1; 9 bases agree with TRBD2. The CDR3 is made up of 19 amino acids. The ends lost 4 bases at V and 8 bases at J; junction bases unmatched: 21. Germline-derived CDR1 and CDR2 are LGHDT and YNNKEL (reference sequence). For the CDR3, the DNA is TGTGCCAGCAGCCTTATAGTGGGCGGGAGGGCCCTTCTTTACCATGAGCAGTTCTTC. Translated: CASSLIVGGRALLYHEQFF.

The V call is TRBV6-5, the J call TRBJ2-2, with TRBD2 matching 10 bases. The CDR3 is made up of 15 amino acids. The trim removed 6 bases at V and 3 bases at J, leaving 4 bases unmatched. In germline, CDR1 is MNHEY, CDR2 SVGAGI. DNA for the CDR3: TGTGCCAGCAGATCGGGACTAGCGTACACCGGGGAGCTGTTTTTT. Translation: CASRSGLAYTGELFF.

The genes are TRBV6-5 and TRBJ2-1; D uncertain. Looked up from germline, CDR1 is MNHEY and CDR2 is SVGAGI. V was shortened by 8 bases and J by 2 bases, with 13 bases between the two germline ends. The CDR3 has 14 residues. The CDR3 DNA sequence: TGTGCCAGCCGGGTTAGCCCTACCTACAATGAGCAGTTCTTC. Its translation is CASRVSPTYNEQFF.

This chain joins TRBV7-2 and TRBJ1-1; 7 bases are a match to TRBD1. Germline lookup yields CDR1 SGHTA and CDR2 FQGNSA. Trimming at V came to 4 bases and at J to 3 bases, leaving 5 bases not matched to a gene. CDR3 size: 14 residues. The CDR3 loop reads CASSSRGGHTEAFF. The CDR3 nucleotides read TGTGCCAGCAGCTCCAGAGGGGGCCACACTGAAGCTTTCTTT.

This clone was seen more than once but under ten times. The V call is TRBV30, the J call TRBJ2-1; 10 bases fit TRBD2. Germline CDR1 is GTSNPN and CDR2 is SVGIG (reference sequence). This CDR3 region has 14 residues. V gave up 7 bases and J gave up 5 bases; unmatched junction bases: 8. In DNA form, the CDR3 reads TGTGCCTTGACTCCGGGACTAGCGAACAATGAGCAGTTCTTC. Protein product: CALTPGLANNEQFF.